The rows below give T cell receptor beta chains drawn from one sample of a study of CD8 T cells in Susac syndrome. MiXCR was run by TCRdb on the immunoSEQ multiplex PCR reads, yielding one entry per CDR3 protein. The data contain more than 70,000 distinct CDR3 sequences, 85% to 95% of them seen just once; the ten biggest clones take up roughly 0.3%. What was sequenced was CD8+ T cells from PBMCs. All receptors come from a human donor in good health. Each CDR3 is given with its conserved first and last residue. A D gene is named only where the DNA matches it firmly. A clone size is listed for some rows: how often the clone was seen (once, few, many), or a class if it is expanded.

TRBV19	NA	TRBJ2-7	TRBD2	CASTPTSGGFNEQYF	TGTGCCAGTACCCCCACTAGCGGGGGATTTAACGAGCAGTACTTC
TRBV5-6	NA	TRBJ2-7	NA	CASTFEGHLYEQYF	TGTGCCAGCACTTTTGAGGGACACCTCTACGAGCAGTACTTC
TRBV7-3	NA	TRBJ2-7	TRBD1	CASSLNGRGSEQYF	TGTGCCAGCAGCTTAAACGGCAGGGGGAGCGAGCAGTACTTC
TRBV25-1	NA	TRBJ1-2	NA	CASSEWADYGYTF	TGTGCCAGCAGTGAGTGGGCGGACTATGGCTACACCTTC
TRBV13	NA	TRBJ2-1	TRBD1	CASSLRDSRYNEQFF	TGTGCCAGCAGCCTCCGGGACAGCCGATACAATGAGCAGTTCTTC
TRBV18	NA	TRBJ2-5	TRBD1	CASSHRGRQTQYF	TGTGCCAGCTCGCACAGGGGCAGGCAGACCCAGTACTTC
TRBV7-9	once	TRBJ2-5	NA	CASSFDRDPRETQYF	TGTGCCAGCAGCTTTGACCGGGACCCGAGGGAGACCCAGTACTTC
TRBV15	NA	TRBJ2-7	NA	CATSRDLVSRSYEQYF	TGTGCCACCAGCAGAGATTTGGTCAGCCGCTCCTACGAGCAGTACTTC
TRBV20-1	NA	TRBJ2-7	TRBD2	CSARASSSGGLDEQYF	TGCAGTGCTAGAGCCTCGTCTAGCGGGGGTTTAGACGAGCAGTACTTC
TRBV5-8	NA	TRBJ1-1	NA	CASSPVPSVLDTEAFF	TGTGCCAGCAGCCCCGTCCCCTCTGTCTTGGACACTGAAGCTTTCTTT
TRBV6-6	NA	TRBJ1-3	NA	CASSYTGGDIGNTIYF	TGTGCCAGCAGTTACACCGGGGGCGACATTGGAAACACCATATATTTT
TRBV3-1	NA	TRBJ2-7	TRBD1	CASSPFSGTGNYEQYF	TGTGCCAGCAGCCCATTCTCCGGGACAGGGAATTACGAGCAGTACTTC
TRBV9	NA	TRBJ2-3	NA	CASSPNGADTQYF	TGTGCCAGCAGCCCAAATGGGGCAGATACGCAGTATTTT
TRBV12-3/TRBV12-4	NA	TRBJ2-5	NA	CASSLQWGGETQYF	TGTGCCAGCAGTTTACAGTGGGGAGGAGAGACCCAGTACTTC
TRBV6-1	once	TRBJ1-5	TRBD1	CASSESLISGGRQPQHF	TGTGCCAGCAGTGAATCCCTGATTTCAGGGGGCCGGCAGCCCCAGCATTTT
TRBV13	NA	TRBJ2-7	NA	CASSFGGDEQYF	TGTGCCAGCAGCTTCGGCGGGGACGAGCAGTACTTC
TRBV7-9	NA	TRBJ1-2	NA	CASSLGEGIYGYTF	TGTGCCAGCAGCTTAGGTGAAGGGATCTATGGCTACACCTTC